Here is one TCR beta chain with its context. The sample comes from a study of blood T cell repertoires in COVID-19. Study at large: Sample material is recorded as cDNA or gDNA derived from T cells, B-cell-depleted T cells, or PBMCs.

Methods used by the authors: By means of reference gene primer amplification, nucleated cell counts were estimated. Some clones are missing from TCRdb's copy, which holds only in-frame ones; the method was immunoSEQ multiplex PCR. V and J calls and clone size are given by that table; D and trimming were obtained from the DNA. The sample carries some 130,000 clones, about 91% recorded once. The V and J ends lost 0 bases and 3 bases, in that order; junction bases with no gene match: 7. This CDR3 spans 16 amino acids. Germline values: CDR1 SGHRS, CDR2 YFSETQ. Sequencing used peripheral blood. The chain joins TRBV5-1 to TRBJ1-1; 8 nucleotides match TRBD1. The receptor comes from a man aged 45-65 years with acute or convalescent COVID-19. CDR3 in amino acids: CASSLVRTTGDTEAFF. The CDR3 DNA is TGCGCCAGCAGCTTGGTACGAACGACAGGGGACACTGAAGCTTTCTTT.